Sequencing of this T cell receptor (beta chain) was carried out in a study of spatial heterogeneity in lung cancer. About the research overall: Sequencing consistently turned up more beta-chain sequences than alpha-chain sequences.

J was trimmed by 8 bases and V by 3 bases; bases with no gene match: 8. Germline lookup yields CDR1 KGHSH and CDR2 LQKENI. The CDR3 has 15 amino acids. This clonotype showed up many times. Every TCR cDNA molecule carried a tag that served as a unique molecular identifier. One entry per CDR3 protein results from TCRdb running MiXCR on the 5' RACE reads. The table lists tens of thousands of distinct CDR3 sequences, roughly an eighth of them singletons, with around 56% in the top ten. Time point noted: sample taken at primary tumor resection. Sequencing was performed on whole RNA extracted from tumor and nontumor lung tissue, or from frozen PBMC, and the material was left unsorted. Donation came from over 60 patients with untreated early-stage non-small cell lung cancer.

This material consisted of PBMCs, taken at surgery. The sequence was obtained from a male donor with early-stage non-small cell lung cancer. V usage is TRBV18 and J usage is TRBJ1-4; 8 bases map to TRBD1. The CDR3 loop reads CASSPDRTGSEKLFF. The CDR3 bases are TGTGCCAGCTCACCCGACCGGACAGGGAGCGAAAAACTGTTTTTT.